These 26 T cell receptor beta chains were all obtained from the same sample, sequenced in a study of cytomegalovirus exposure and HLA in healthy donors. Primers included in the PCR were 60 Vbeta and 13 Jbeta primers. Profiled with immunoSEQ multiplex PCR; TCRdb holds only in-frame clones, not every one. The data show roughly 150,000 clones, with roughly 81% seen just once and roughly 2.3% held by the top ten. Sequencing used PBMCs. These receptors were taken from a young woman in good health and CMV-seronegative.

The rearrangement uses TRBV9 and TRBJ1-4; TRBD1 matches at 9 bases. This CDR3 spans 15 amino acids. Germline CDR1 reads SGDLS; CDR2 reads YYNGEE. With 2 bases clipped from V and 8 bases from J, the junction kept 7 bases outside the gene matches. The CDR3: CASSVTGGTGEKLFF. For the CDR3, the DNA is TGTGCCAGCAGCGTTACAGGGGGCACCGGGGAAAAACTGTTTTTT.

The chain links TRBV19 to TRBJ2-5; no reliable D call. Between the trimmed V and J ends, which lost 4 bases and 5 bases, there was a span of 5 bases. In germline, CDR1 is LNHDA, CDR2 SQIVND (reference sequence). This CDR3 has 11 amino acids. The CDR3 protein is CASSNGETQYF. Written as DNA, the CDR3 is TGTGCCAGTAGTAACGGGGAGACCCAGTACTTC.

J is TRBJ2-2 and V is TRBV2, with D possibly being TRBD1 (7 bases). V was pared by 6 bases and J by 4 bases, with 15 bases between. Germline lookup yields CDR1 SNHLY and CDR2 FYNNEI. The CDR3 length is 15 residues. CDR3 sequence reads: CASRPGGLSTGELFF. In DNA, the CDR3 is TGTGCCAGCAGGCCAGGGGGGCTGAGCACCGGGGAGCTGTTTTTT.

The CDR3 sequence: CASSQDWGTSGDGETQYF. The DNA of the CDR3 is TGTGCCAGCAGCCAAGATTGGGGGACTAGCGGAGACGGGGAGACCCAGTACTTC. The chain has TRBV4-2 and TRBJ2-5; 11 nucleotides align to TRBD2. Looked up from germline, CDR1 is LGHNA and CDR2 is YNFKEQ. V lost 0 bases and J lost 5; bases outside the gene matches: 11. The CDR3 spans 18 residues.

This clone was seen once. CDR3 amino acids: CASSPGQANTEAFF. CDR3 coding DNA: TGTGCCAGCAGCCCAGGACAGGCGAACACTGAAGCTTTCTTT. The rearrangement links TRBV7-6 to TRBJ1-1, with 7 bases matching TRBD1. V dropped 5 bases and J dropped 1; count of bases not matched to a gene: 4. Looked up from germline, CDR1 is SGHVS and CDR2 is FNYEAQ. CDR3 length equals 14 residues.

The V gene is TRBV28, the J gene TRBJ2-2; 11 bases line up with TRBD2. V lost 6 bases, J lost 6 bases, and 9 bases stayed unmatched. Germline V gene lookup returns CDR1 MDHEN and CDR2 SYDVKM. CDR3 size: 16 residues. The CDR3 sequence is CASSTFSGRAPGELFF. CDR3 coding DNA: TGTGCCAGCAGCACTTTTAGCGGGAGGGCCCCCGGGGAGCTGTTTTTT.

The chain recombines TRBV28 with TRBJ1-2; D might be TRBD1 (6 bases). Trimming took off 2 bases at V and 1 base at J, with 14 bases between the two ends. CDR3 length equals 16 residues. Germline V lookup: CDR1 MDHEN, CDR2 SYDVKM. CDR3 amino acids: CASSLGGGGGNYGYTF. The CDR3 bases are TGTGCCAGCAGTTTAGGTGGGGGGGGCGGTAACTATGGCTACACCTTC.

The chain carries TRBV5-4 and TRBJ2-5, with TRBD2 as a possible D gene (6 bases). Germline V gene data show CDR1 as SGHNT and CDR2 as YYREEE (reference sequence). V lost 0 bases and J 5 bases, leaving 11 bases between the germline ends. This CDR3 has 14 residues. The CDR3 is CASSLVASDETQYF. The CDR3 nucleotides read TGTGCCAGCAGCTTGGTGGCTAGCGATGAGACCCAGTACTTC.

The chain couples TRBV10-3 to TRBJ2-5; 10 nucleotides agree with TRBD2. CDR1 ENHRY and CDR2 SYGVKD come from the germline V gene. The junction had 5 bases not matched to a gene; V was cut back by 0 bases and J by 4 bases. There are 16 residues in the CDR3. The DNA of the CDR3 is TGTGCCATCAGTGAGTCGGTTCTAGCGGGGGTAGAGACCCAGTACTTC. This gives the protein CAISESVLAGVETQYF.

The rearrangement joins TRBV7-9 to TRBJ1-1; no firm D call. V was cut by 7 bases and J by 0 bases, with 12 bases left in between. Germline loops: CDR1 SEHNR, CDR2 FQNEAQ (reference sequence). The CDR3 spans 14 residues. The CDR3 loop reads CASTPYIMNTEAFF. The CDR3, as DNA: TGTGCCAGCACCCCTTACATCATGAACACTGAAGCTTTCTTT.

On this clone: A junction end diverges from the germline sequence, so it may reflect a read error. Here the CDR3 DNA reads TGTGCCAGCAGTCGAGCAGGGGTAGAGATATTT. Encoded protein: CASSRAGVEIF. This chain uses TRBV2 with TRBJ1-5, with a possible D match to TRBD1 (6 bases). The germline V gene has CDR1 SNHLY and CDR2 FYNNEI. CDR3 length: 11 amino acids.

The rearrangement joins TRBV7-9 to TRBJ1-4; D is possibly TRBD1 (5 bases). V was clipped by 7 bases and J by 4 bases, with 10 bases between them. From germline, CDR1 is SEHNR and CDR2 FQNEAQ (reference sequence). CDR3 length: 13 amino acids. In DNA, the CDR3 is TGTGCCAGCATGCGACAGAATAATGAAAAACTGTTTTTT. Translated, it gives CASMRQNNEKLFF.

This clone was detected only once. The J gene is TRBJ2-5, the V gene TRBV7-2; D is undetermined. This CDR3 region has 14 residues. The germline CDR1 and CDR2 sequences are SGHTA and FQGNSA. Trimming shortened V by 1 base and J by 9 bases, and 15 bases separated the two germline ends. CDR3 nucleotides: TGTGCCAGCAGCTTAGATCTAGTTGAAATGGCCCAGTACTTC. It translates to CASSLDLVEMAQYF.

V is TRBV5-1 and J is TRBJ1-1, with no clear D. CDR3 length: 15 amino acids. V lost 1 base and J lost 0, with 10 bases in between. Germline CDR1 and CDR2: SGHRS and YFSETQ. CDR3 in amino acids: CASSLRVDLNTEAFF. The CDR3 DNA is TGCGCCAGCAGCTTGCGAGTAGATCTGAACACTGAAGCTTTCTTT.

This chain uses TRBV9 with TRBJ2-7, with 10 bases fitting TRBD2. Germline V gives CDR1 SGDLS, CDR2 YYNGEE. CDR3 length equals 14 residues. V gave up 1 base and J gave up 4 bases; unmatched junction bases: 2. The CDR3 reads CASSVLAGVYEQYF. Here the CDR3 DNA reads TGTGCCAGCAGCGTACTAGCGGGAGTTTACGAGCAGTACTTC.

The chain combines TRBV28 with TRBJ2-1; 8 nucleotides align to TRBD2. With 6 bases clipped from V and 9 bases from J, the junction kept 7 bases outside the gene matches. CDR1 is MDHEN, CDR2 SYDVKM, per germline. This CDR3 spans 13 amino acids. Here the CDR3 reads CASSPPGLGEQFF. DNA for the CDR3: TGTGCCAGCAGCCCCCCGGGACTAGGTGAGCAGTTCTTC.

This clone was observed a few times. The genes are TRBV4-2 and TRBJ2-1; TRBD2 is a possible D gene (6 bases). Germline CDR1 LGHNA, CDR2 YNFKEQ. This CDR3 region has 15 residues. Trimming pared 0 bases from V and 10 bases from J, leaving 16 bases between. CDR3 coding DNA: TGTGCCAGCAGCCAAGATAACGGCCCGGGGAGGGAGCAGTTCTTC. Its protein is CASSQDNGPGREQFF.

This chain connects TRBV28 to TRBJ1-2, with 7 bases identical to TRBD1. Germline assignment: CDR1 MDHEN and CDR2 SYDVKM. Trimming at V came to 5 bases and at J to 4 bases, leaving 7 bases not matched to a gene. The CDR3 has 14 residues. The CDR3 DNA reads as TGTGCCAGCAGTCCAAGAGACAGGGTCTATGGCTACACCTTC. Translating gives CASSPRDRVYGYTF.

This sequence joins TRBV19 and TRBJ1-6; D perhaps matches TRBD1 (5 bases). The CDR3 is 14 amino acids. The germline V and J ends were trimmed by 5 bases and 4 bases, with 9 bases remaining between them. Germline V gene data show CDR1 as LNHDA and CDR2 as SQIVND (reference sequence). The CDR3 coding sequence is TGTGCCAGTAGTCCGGGACTGTATAATTCACCCCTCCACTTT. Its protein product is CASSPGLYNSPLHF.

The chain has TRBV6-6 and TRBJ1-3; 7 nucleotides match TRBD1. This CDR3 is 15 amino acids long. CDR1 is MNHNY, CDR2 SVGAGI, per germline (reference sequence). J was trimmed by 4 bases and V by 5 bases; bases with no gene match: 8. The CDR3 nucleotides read TGTGCCAGCAGTCAAGACAGGGTGGCCGGAAACACCATATATTTT. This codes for CASSQDRVAGNTIYF.

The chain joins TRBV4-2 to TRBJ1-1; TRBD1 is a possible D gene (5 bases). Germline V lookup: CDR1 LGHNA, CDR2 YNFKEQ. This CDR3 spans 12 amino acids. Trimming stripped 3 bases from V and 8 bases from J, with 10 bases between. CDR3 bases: TGTGCCAGCAGCCACCAGACAGAAGAAGCTTTCTTT. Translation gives CASSHQTEEAFF.

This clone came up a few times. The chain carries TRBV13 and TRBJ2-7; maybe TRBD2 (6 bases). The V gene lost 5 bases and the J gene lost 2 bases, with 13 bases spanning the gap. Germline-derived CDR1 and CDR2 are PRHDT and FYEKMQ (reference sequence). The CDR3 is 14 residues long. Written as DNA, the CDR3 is TGTGCCAGCAGCACGGGGACTGCCCCCTACGAGCAGTACTTC. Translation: CASSTGTAPYEQYF.

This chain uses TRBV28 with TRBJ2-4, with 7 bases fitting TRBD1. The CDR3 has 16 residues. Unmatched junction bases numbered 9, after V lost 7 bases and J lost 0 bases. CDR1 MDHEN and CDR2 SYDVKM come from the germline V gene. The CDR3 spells CASTSGQPPAKNIQYF. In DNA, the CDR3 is TGTGCCAGCACCTCGGGACAGCCTCCAGCCAAAAACATTCAGTACTTC.

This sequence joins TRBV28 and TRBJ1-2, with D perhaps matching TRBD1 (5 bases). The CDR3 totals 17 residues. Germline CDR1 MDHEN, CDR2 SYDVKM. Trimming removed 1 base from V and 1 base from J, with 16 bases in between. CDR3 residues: CASSLSWTPPYNYGYTF. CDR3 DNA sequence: TGTGCCAGCAGTTTATCTTGGACACCTCCTTATAACTATGGCTACACCTTC.

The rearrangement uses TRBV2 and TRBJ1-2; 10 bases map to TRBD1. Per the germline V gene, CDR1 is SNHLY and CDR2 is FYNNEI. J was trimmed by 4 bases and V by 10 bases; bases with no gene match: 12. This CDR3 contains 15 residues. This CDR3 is CATGGDRGLGYGYTF. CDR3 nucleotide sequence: TGTGCCACGGGGGGTGACAGGGGGCTCGGCTATGGCTACACCTTC.

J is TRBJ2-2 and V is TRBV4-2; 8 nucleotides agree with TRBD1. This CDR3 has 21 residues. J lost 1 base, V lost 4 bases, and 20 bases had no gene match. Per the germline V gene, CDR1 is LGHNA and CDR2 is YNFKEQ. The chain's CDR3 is CASSRFPSLRIQGENTGELFF. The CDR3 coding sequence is TGTGCCAGCAGCCGTTTCCCGTCCTTACGGATACAGGGGGAGAACACCGGGGAGCTGTTTTTT.